The rows below give T cell receptor beta chains drawn from one sample of a study of blood T cell repertoires in COVID-19. The method was immunoSEQ multiplex PCR; TCRdb's version includes in-frame clones alone and lacks a portion of them. The data show about 78,000 clones, roughly 90% seen once. Specimen: peripheral blood. The receptors shown here come from a woman of 80 years or more with acute or convalescent COVID-19. Both conserved end residues are part of each CDR3. D genes are given only for firm matches. A row's size may be missing; if present it is once, few, many or a size class.

D: -
V: TRBV5-1
size: -
J: TRBJ2-3
CDR3: CASSLGGRTDTQYF
DNA: TGCGCCAGCAGCTTGGGGGGGAGGACAGATACGCAGTATTTT

D: TRBD2
V: TRBV4-2
size: -
J: TRBJ2-3
CDR3: CASSPGIAGGENTDTQYF
DNA: TGTGCCAGCAGCCCCGGAATAGCGGGAGGGGAGAACACAGATACGCAGTATTTT

D: -
V: TRBV5-1
size: -
J: TRBJ2-3
CDR3: CASSWDKDTQYF
DNA: TGCGCCAGCTCTTGGGACAAAGATACGCAGTATTTT

D: -
V: TRBV28
size: -
J: TRBJ2-7
CDR3: CASSRTTVTGLGYEQYF
DNA: TGTGCCAGCAGTCGGACGACAGTCACAGGGCTAGGGTACGAGCAGTACTTC

D: TRBD2
V: TRBV10-3
size: -
J: TRBJ2-7
CDR3: CAISGAGASPEQYF
DNA: TGTGCCATCAGTGGAGCGGGAGCGTCCCCCGAGCAGTACTTC

D: TRBD1
V: TRBV2
size: -
J: TRBJ2-7
CDR3: CASSEYRGSQYF
DNA: TGTGCCAGCAGTGAGTACAGGGGATCGCAGTACTTC

D: -
V: TRBV20-1
size: once
J: TRBJ2-1
CDR3: CSASYTGGLNEQFF
DNA: TGCAGTGCTAGTTATACAGGTGGGCTTAATGAGCAGTTCTTC

D: -
V: TRBV18
size: -
J: TRBJ1-2
CDR3: CASSPPEGVYGYTF
DNA: TGTGCCAGCTCACCACCTGAGGGGGTCTATGGCTACACCTTC

D: TRBD1
V: TRBV5-1
size: once
J: TRBJ1-3
CDR3: CASSLGGQANSMGDTIYF
DNA: TGCGCCAGCAGCTTGGGGGGACAGGCCAACAGCATGGGGGACACCATATATTTT

D: -
V: TRBV3-1/TRBV3-2
size: -
J: TRBJ1-5
CDR3: CASSQGAQGNQPQHF
DNA: TGTGCCAGCAGCCAAGGGGCTCAGGGAAATCAGCCCCAGCATTTT

D: -
V: TRBV1
size: -
J: TRBJ2-7
CDR3: CTSSSQQDSYEQYF
DNA: TGCACCAGCAGCTCACAACAGGACTCCTACGAGCAGTACTTC

D: -
V: TRBV18
size: -
J: TRBJ2-7
CDR3: CASSQGRPYEQYF
DNA: TGTGCCAGCTCACAGGGGAGGCCCTACGAGCAGTACTTC

D: -
V: TRBV25-1
size: -
J: TRBJ1-2
CDR3: CASSESDYGYTF
DNA: TGTGCCAGCAGTGAATCGGACTATGGCTACACCTTC

D: -
V: TRBV5-1
size: few
J: TRBJ1-6
CDR3: CASSLGTGRNSPLHF
DNA: TGCGCCAGCAGCTTGGGAACAGGGCGAAATTCACCCCTCCACTTT